The TCR beta chain under discussion was sequenced for a study of blood T cells in healthy people across ages. Then a second PCR, running about 7 to 11 cycles, was carried out with a sample-barcoded 5' primer and a J-beta primer mix. Each cDNA molecule was tagged by a template-switch adaptor with 12 random nucleotides. All samples gave at least 3 million CDR3-containing paired-end reads. Via MiXCR, TCRdb re-called the 5' RACE reads, giving one row per CDR3 protein. The repertoire holds some 1.5 million distinct CDR3 sequences, with roughly 27% as singletons. Healthy Caucasian individuals from Russia aged 6 to 90 served as donors. Study-wide points: Aged donors had fewer naive CD4+ cells and lower diversity than long-lived donors.

A word on this clonotype: Its antigen is undetermined. One junction end does not reproduce the germline sequence, and a read error may be involved.

Germline loops: CDR1 SGDLS, CDR2 YYNGEE. This CDR3 is 16 amino acids long. Source material: blood. V and J are TRBV9 and TRBJ1-3; D unresolved. This receptor was taken from a woman under 40 in good health. CDR3 amino acids: CASSADAVISGNTIYF. As DNA, the CDR3 is TGTGCCAGCAGCGCCGACGCAGTGATCTCTGGAAATACCATATATTTT.